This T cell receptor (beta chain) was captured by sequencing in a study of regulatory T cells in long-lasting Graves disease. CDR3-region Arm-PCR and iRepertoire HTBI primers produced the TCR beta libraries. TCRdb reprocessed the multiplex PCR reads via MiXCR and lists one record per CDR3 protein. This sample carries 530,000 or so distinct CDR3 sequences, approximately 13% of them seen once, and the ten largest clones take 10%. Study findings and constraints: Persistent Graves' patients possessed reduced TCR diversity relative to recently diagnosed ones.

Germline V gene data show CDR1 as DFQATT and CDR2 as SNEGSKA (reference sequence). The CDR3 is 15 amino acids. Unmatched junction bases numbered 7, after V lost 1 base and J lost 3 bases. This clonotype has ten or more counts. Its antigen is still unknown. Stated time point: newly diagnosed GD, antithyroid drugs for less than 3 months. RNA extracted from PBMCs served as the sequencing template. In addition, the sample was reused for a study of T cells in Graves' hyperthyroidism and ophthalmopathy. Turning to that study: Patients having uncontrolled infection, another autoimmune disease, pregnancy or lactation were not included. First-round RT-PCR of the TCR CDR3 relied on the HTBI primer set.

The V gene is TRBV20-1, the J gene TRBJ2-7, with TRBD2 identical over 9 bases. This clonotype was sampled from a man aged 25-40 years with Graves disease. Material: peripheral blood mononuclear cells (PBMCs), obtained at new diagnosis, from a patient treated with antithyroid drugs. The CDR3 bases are TGCAGTGCTAGAGCGGCTAGCGGGACTCACTACGAGCAGTACTTC. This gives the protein CSARAASGTHYEQYF.